This is a list of T cell receptor beta chains from one sample in a study of cytotoxic CD8 clonotypes in ibrutinib-treated CLL. Profiled with immunoSEQ multiplex PCR; TCRdb holds only in-frame clones, not every one. The profile shows 160,000 or so clones, approximately 77% of them singletons. Sequences were derived from PBMCs, sampled after 12 months of ibrutinib treatment. These receptors were taken from a human donor with chronic lymphocytic leukemia. The CDR3 runs from the conserved cysteine through the conserved F or W. D genes are given only for firm matches. Size is stated for part of the rows, as once, few or many counts, or as a class when the clone is expanded.

D gene: -; clone size: -; V gene: TRBV7-9; J gene: TRBJ1-4; CDR3 protein: CASSLFALDKGVLFF; CDR3 DNA: TGTGCCAGCAGCTTATTCGCCCTGGATAAGGGTGTCCTGTTTTTT
D gene: TRBD1; clone size: -; V gene: TRBV19; J gene: TRBJ1-2; CDR3 protein: CASSIRQGDGYTF; CDR3 DNA: TGTGCCAGTAGTATTCGACAGGGAGATGGCTACACCTTC
D gene: -; clone size: -; V gene: TRBV19; J gene: TRBJ1-1; CDR3 protein: CASSTDSRYHTEAFF; CDR3 DNA: TGTGCCAGTAGTACGGACAGTCGGTACCACACTGAAGCTTTCTTT
D gene: -; clone size: -; V gene: TRBV7-2; J gene: TRBJ2-3; CDR3 protein: CASSLDRGSDTQYF; CDR3 DNA: TGTGCCAGCAGCTTAGACAGAGGCTCAGATACGCAGTATTTT
D gene: -; clone size: few; V gene: TRBV18; J gene: TRBJ1-2; CDR3 protein: CASSGTGFSYGYTF; CDR3 DNA: TGTGCCAGCTCAGGAACAGGGTTCAGCTATGGCTACACCTTC
D gene: TRBD1; clone size: -; V gene: TRBV4-3; J gene: TRBJ1-1; CDR3 protein: CASSQGGQGWTEAFF; CDR3 DNA: TGCGCCAGCAGCCAAGGGGGACAGGGGTGGACTGAAGCTTTCTTT
D gene: -; clone size: -; V gene: TRBV10-1; J gene: TRBJ1-6; CDR3 protein: CASRYNSPLHF; CDR3 DNA: TGCGCCAGCCGGTATAATTCACCCCTCCACTTT
D gene: TRBD2; clone size: -; V gene: TRBV7-2; J gene: TRBJ2-1; CDR3 protein: CASSLAGGLYNEQFF; CDR3 DNA: TGTGCCAGCAGTTTAGCGGGGGGACTCTACAATGAGCAGTTCTTC
D gene: TRBD2; clone size: -; V gene: TRBV11-2; J gene: TRBJ2-3; CDR3 protein: CASSLYATSGGDTQYF; CDR3 DNA: TGTGCCAGCAGCTTATACGCGACTAGCGGGGGGGATACGCAGTATTTT
D gene: -; clone size: once; V gene: TRBV7-2; J gene: TRBJ2-6; CDR3 protein: CASRPTGRPSGANVLTF; CDR3 DNA: TGTGCCAGCAGGCCGACGGGGCGCCCCTCTGGGGCCAACGTCCTGACTTTC
D gene: -; clone size: -; V gene: TRBV18; J gene: TRBJ1-2; CDR3 protein: CASSLYGYTF; CDR3 DNA: TGTGCCAGCTCACTGTATGGCTACACCTTC
D gene: -; clone size: -; V gene: TRBV6-6; J gene: TRBJ1-3; CDR3 protein: CASSYFGPIYF; CDR3 DNA: TGTGCCAGCAGTTACTTTGGGCCCATATATTTT
D gene: TRBD2; clone size: -; V gene: TRBV4-2; J gene: TRBJ2-3; CDR3 protein: CASSPISLAGGGDTQYF; CDR3 DNA: TGTGCCAGCAGCCCCATTTCACTAGCGGGAGGAGGAGATACGCAGTATTTT
D gene: -; clone size: -; V gene: TRBV7-2; J gene: TRBJ1-2; CDR3 protein: CASSPGRGTHGYTF; CDR3 DNA: TGTGCCAGCAGCCCAGGGCGGGGAACCCATGGCTACACCTTC
D gene: -; clone size: -; V gene: TRBV19; J gene: TRBJ2-2; CDR3 protein: CASSRVDLNTGELFF; CDR3 DNA: TGTGCCAGTAGTCGGGTAGACCTGAACACCGGGGAGCTGTTTTTT
D gene: -; clone size: -; V gene: TRBV18; J gene: TRBJ2-7; CDR3 protein: CASSQSTYEQYF; CDR3 DNA: TGTGCCAGCTCCCAGTCCACCTACGAGCAGTACTTC
D gene: -; clone size: -; V gene: TRBV6-1; J gene: TRBJ1-5; CDR3 protein: CASSEDPVRTTGTNQPQHF; CDR3 DNA: TGTGCCAGCAGTGAAGATCCCGTACGGACTACAGGCACCAATCAGCCCCAGCATTTT
D gene: TRBD2; clone size: -; V gene: TRBV27; J gene: TRBJ2-1; CDR3 protein: CASGGRGFYNEQFF; CDR3 DNA: TGTGCCAGCGGAGGGCGGGGGTTCTACAATGAGCAGTTCTTC
D gene: TRBD2; clone size: -; V gene: TRBV18; J gene: TRBJ2-3; CDR3 protein: CASSTTGLAGGTDTQYF; CDR3 DNA: TGTGCCAGCTCAACCACGGGTCTAGCGGGAGGAACAGATACGCAGTATTTT
D gene: -; clone size: -; V gene: TRBV9; J gene: TRBJ2-1; CDR3 protein: CASSPWGDGGPYNEQFF; CDR3 DNA: TGTGCCAGCAGCCCCTGGGGCGATGGGGGCCCCTACAATGAGCAGTTCTTC
D gene: TRBD1; clone size: -; V gene: TRBV29-1; J gene: TRBJ2-3; CDR3 protein: CSVGPGTGTDTQYF; CDR3 DNA: TGCAGCGTGGGACCCGGGACAGGCACAGATACGCAGTATTTT
D gene: TRBD2; clone size: -; V gene: TRBV6-6; J gene: TRBJ2-3; CDR3 protein: CATLAGLGTDTQYF; CDR3 DNA: TGTGCCACCCTAGCGGGGCTCGGAACAGATACGCAGTATTTT
D gene: TRBD1; clone size: -; V gene: TRBV18; J gene: TRBJ1-3; CDR3 protein: CASSRPRDRVRLASGNTIYF; CDR3 DNA: TGTGCCAGCTCACGACCCCGGGACAGGGTACGACTGGCCTCTGGAAACACCATATATTTT
D gene: -; clone size: -; V gene: TRBV13; J gene: TRBJ2-1; CDR3 protein: CASQAGRPNEQFF; CDR3 DNA: TGTGCCAGCCAAGCGGGTCGGCCCAATGAGCAGTTCTTC
D gene: TRBD2; clone size: -; V gene: TRBV6-6; J gene: TRBJ2-3; CDR3 protein: CASKMGTSPRTDTQYF; CDR3 DNA: TGTGCCAGCAAGATGGGGACTAGCCCACGCACAGATACGCAGTATTTT
D gene: -; clone size: -; V gene: TRBV7-3; J gene: TRBJ2-5; CDR3 protein: CASSSPRPSSNQETQYF; CDR3 DNA: TGTGCCAGCAGTTCTCCTCGGCCTAGCTCCAACCAAGAGACCCAGTACTTC
D gene: TRBD2; clone size: -; V gene: TRBV30; J gene: TRBJ2-1; CDR3 protein: CAWTKGLAGGDEQFF; CDR3 DNA: TGTGCCTGGACCAAGGGACTAGCGGGGGGTGATGAGCAGTTCTTC
D gene: -; clone size: -; V gene: TRBV7-2; J gene: TRBJ1-5; CDR3 protein: CASSYRQSNQPQHF; CDR3 DNA: TGTGCCAGCAGCTACAGACAGAGCAATCAGCCCCAGCATTTT
D gene: -; clone size: -; V gene: TRBV19; J gene: TRBJ1-2; CDR3 protein: CASSLDLGYGYTF; CDR3 DNA: TGTGCCAGTAGCCTGGACCTTGGCTATGGCTACACCTTC
D gene: TRBD2; clone size: -; V gene: TRBV6-9; J gene: TRBJ2-7; CDR3 protein: CASSSPSGRFYEQYF; CDR3 DNA: TGTGCCAGCAGTTCGCCTAGCGGGCGATTCTACGAGCAGTACTTC
D gene: -; clone size: -; V gene: TRBV14; J gene: TRBJ2-7; CDR3 protein: CASSRDREFEQYF; CDR3 DNA: TGTGCCAGCAGCCGGGACCGCGAATTCGAGCAGTACTTC
D gene: TRBD2; clone size: few; V gene: TRBV6-6; J gene: TRBJ2-7; CDR3 protein: CASSYRERGVTYEQYF; CDR3 DNA: TGTGCCAGCAGTTACAGGGAGCGGGGGGTCACCTACGAGCAGTACTTC
D gene: TRBD2; clone size: once; V gene: TRBV9; J gene: TRBJ2-2; CDR3 protein: CASSALGGTSGRIETGELFF; CDR3 DNA: TGTGCCAGCAGCGCTTTGGGAGGGACTAGCGGGAGAATTGAGACCGGGGAGCTGTTTTTT
D gene: -; clone size: -; V gene: TRBV28; J gene: TRBJ1-5; CDR3 protein: CASSLNSQHF; CDR3 DNA: TGTGCCAGCAGTTTAAACAGCCAGCATTTT
D gene: TRBD1; clone size: -; V gene: TRBV4-3; J gene: TRBJ1-2; CDR3 protein: CASSPVPGGFYTF; CDR3 DNA: TGCGCCAGCAGCCCCGTCCCAGGGGGCTTCTACACCTTC
D gene: -; clone size: -; V gene: TRBV27; J gene: TRBJ2-1; CDR3 protein: CASRYRGGIYNEQFF; CDR3 DNA: TGTGCCAGCAGATACAGGGGAGGCATCTACAATGAGCAGTTCTTC
D gene: -; clone size: -; V gene: TRBV5-4; J gene: TRBJ2-1; CDR3 protein: CASSSDWARNNEQFF; CDR3 DNA: TGTGCCAGCAGCTCGGACTGGGCCAGAAACAATGAGCAGTTCTTC
D gene: TRBD1; clone size: once; V gene: TRBV28; J gene: TRBJ1-1; CDR3 protein: CASSLGGTGGTEAFF; CDR3 DNA: TGTGCCAGCAGTTTAGGGGGGACAGGGGGCACTGAAGCTTTCTTT
D gene: TRBD1; clone size: once; V gene: TRBV27; J gene: TRBJ2-5; CDR3 protein: CASSPTYRGSETQYF; CDR3 DNA: TGTGCCAGCAGTCCAACATACAGGGGCTCAGAGACCCAGTACTTC
D gene: -; clone size: -; V gene: TRBV7-9; J gene: TRBJ1-4; CDR3 protein: CASSRPLTASDEKLFF; CDR3 DNA: TGTGCCAGCAGCCGCCCCCTGACAGCCTCTGATGAAAAACTGTTTTTT
D gene: -; clone size: -; V gene: TRBV21-1; J gene: TRBJ2-7; CDR3 protein: CASTVERETYEQYF; CDR3 DNA: TGTGCCAGCACCGTAGAGCGGGAAACCTACGAGCAGTACTTC
D gene: -; clone size: -; V gene: TRBV19; J gene: TRBJ1-2; CDR3 protein: CASSIDGRTSYTF; CDR3 DNA: TGTGCCAGTAGTATAGACGGCCGCACGAGCTACACCTTC
D gene: -; clone size: -; V gene: TRBV5-1; J gene: TRBJ2-3; CDR3 protein: CASSLALWEPSTDTQYF; CDR3 DNA: TGCGCCAGCAGCTTGGCCCTCTGGGAACCTAGCACAGATACGCAGTATTTT
D gene: -; clone size: -; V gene: TRBV6-5; J gene: TRBJ2-2; CDR3 protein: CASKLGDLSGELFF; CDR3 DNA: TGTGCCAGCAAACTTGGGGATTTGTCCGGGGAGCTGTTTTTT
D gene: TRBD1; clone size: few; V gene: TRBV5-1; J gene: TRBJ1-1; CDR3 protein: CASSLGQGLDTEAFF; CDR3 DNA: TGCGCCAGCAGCTTGGGACAGGGGCTCGACACTGAAGCTTTCTTT
D gene: -; clone size: -; V gene: TRBV6-5; J gene: TRBJ2-5; CDR3 protein: CASSYSTGGETQYF; CDR3 DNA: TGTGCCAGCAGTTACTCGACAGGAGGAGAGACCCAGTACTTC
D gene: TRBD1; clone size: few; V gene: TRBV19; J gene: TRBJ1-4; CDR3 protein: CASSIGQGREKLFF; CDR3 DNA: TGTGCCAGTAGTATTGGACAGGGACGGGAAAAACTGTTTTTT
D gene: TRBD2; clone size: medium-sized; V gene: TRBV5-1; J gene: TRBJ2-4; CDR3 protein: CASSLNPGLAGGSKNIQYF; CDR3 DNA: TGCGCCAGCAGCCTCAATCCGGGACTAGCGGGAGGGAGCAAAAACATTCAGTACTTC
D gene: TRBD2; clone size: -; V gene: TRBV7-8; J gene: TRBJ2-7; CDR3 protein: CASSLGLAGILGQYF; CDR3 DNA: TGTGCCAGCAGCTTAGGACTAGCGGGAATCCTAGGGCAGTACTTC
D gene: TRBD1; clone size: -; V gene: TRBV30; J gene: TRBJ2-7; CDR3 protein: CAWGTGQTYEQYF; CDR3 DNA: TGTGCCTGGGGGACAGGGCAAACCTACGAGCAGTACTTC
D gene: TRBD2; clone size: once; V gene: TRBV5-1; J gene: TRBJ2-1; CDR3 protein: CASSTPSGRGGSYNEQFF; CDR3 DNA: TGCGCCAGCAGCACCCCTAGCGGGAGAGGAGGCTCCTACAATGAGCAGTTCTTC
D gene: -; clone size: -; V gene: TRBV18; J gene: TRBJ2-1; CDR3 protein: CASSPGLISYNEQFF; CDR3 DNA: TGTGCCAGCTCTCCGGGACTGATTTCCTACAATGAGCAGTTCTTC
D gene: -; clone size: few; V gene: TRBV28; J gene: TRBJ1-2; CDR3 protein: CASSPPEYYGYTF; CDR3 DNA: TGTGCCAGCAGTCCCCCAGAATACTATGGCTACACCTTC
D gene: -; clone size: once; V gene: TRBV10-3; J gene: TRBJ2-2; CDR3 protein: CAISVATSSTGELFF; CDR3 DNA: TGTGCCATCAGTGTTGCAACCTCGAGCACCGGGGAGCTGTTTTTT
D gene: TRBD1; clone size: -; V gene: TRBV19; J gene: TRBJ2-6; CDR3 protein: CASSMDYRGRGSGANVLTF; CDR3 DNA: TGTGCCAGTAGTATGGATTACAGGGGCCGCGGCTCTGGGGCCAACGTCCTGACTTTC
D gene: TRBD1; clone size: few; V gene: TRBV9; J gene: TRBJ1-1; CDR3 protein: CASSATGGWVAFF; CDR3 DNA: TGTGCCAGCAGCGCGACAGGGGGCTGGGTAGCTTTCTTT
D gene: TRBD1; clone size: -; V gene: TRBV2; J gene: TRBJ2-2; CDR3 protein: CASRLQGANTGELFF; CDR3 DNA: TGTGCCAGCAGACTACAGGGGGCGAACACCGGGGAGCTGTTTTTT
D gene: -; clone size: -; V gene: TRBV27; J gene: TRBJ1-1; CDR3 protein: CASSPPNRNTEAFF; CDR3 DNA: TGTGCCAGCAGTCCCCCTAACCGGAACACTGAAGCTTTCTTT
D gene: -; clone size: -; V gene: TRBV28; J gene: TRBJ1-5; CDR3 protein: CASTSGAKYTQPQHF; CDR3 DNA: TGTGCCAGCACCTCGGGGGCAAAATATACTCAGCCCCAGCATTTT